Below are 14 T cell receptor beta chains sequenced from a single sample in a study of graft-versus-host responses after intestinal transplantation. Repertoires were generated with immunoSEQ multiplex PCR, while TCRdb's copy carries only in-frame clones and drops some. This table has approximately 74,000 clones, around 93% appearing once. Specimen: PBMCs, collected 98 days after intestinal transplantation. These receptors all come from a human patient who received an intestinal transplant, so some T cells may come from the graft donor.

Only one count was recorded for this clone. The chain joins TRBV6-6 to TRBJ1-2; unclear D gene. The CDR3 spans 13 residues. Germline V lookup: CDR1 MNHNY, CDR2 SVGAGI (reference sequence). Trimming cost V 0 bases and J 5 bases, with 7 bases left between them. DNA of the CDR3: TGTGCCAGCAGTTACTCGGAGGGATATGGCTACACCTTC. Its protein product is CASSYSEGYGYTF.

The CDR3 DNA is TGTGCCAGTAGTATGGGGACAGGGTTTAATTCACCCCTCCACTTT. It codes for CASSMGTGFNSPLHF. The chain recombines TRBV19 with TRBJ1-6; TRBD1 matches 9 bases. The germline V gene has CDR1 LNHDA and CDR2 SQIVND (reference sequence). The CDR3 is made up of 15 amino acids. V was clipped by 3 bases and J by 6 bases; unmatched bases: 3. Using reference TRBV19 and TRBJ1-6 for the parts outside the CDR3, the full variable domain is DGGITQSPKYLFRKEGQNVTLSCEQNLNHDAMYWYRQDPGQGLRLIYYSQIVNDFQKGDIAEGYSVSREKKESFPLTVTSAQKNPTAFYLCASSMGTGFNSPLHFGNGTRLTVT.

This clone showed up just once. The chain uses TRBV5-6 and TRBJ1-5; no clear D gene. Trimming cost V 2 bases and J 4 bases, with 10 bases left between them. CDR1 is SGHDT, CDR2 YYEEEE, per germline. The CDR3 length is 14 residues. The CDR3 nucleotides read TGTGCCAGCAGCTTATATATGGGTAATCAGCCCCAGCATTTT. Amino acids: CASSLYMGNQPQHF.

This chain connects TRBV11-2 to TRBJ2-2; 9 bases fit TRBD1. The CDR3 consists of 16 residues. The ends lost 5 bases at V and 3 bases at J; junction bases unmatched: 7. Looked up from germline, CDR1 is SGHAT and CDR2 is FQNNGV. CDR3 sequence (DNA): TGTGCCAGCAGCAGATCTTACAGGGGGCACACCGGGGAGCTGTTTTTT. Translation: CASSRSYRGHTGELFF.

J is TRBJ1-2 and V is TRBV4-1; 10 positions match TRBD1. Germline CDR1 is MGHRA and CDR2 is YSYEKL. The trim removed 4 bases at V and 4 bases at J, leaving 6 bases unmatched. This CDR3 has 15 amino acids. The CDR3 DNA follows: TGCGCCAGCAGCCCCGGGACAGGGGATCTCTATGGCTACACCTTC. It translates to CASSPGTGDLYGYTF.

This chain links TRBV28 with TRBJ1-2; tentative D call: TRBD1 (6 bases). The CDR3 length is 14 residues. The germline V gene encodes CDR1 MDHEN and CDR2 SYDVKM. The V end was cut by 4 bases, the J end by 4 bases, with 13 bases between. In nucleotides, the CDR3 is TGTGCCAGCAGTTATCCAGGACAGATCTATGGCTACACCTTC. Its protein product is CASSYPGQIYGYTF.

CDR3 protein: CASSQLPGLFTDTQYF. CDR3 sequence (DNA): TGCGCCAGCAGCCAACTCCCGGGACTCTTCACAGATACGCAGTATTTT. The genes are TRBV4-1 and TRBJ2-3, with a tentative D call TRBD2 (6 bases). V lost 2 bases and J 2 bases, leaving 14 bases between the germline ends. Germline V gene data show CDR1 as MGHRA and CDR2 as YSYEKL. The length of the CDR3 is 16 residues.

V gene TRBV5-6 combines with J gene TRBJ2-5; tentative D call: TRBD1 (6 bases). This CDR3 is 15 amino acids long. From germline, CDR1 is SGHDT and CDR2 YYEEEE. Trimming stripped 2 bases from V and 3 bases from J, with 14 bases between. This CDR3 reads CASSLDRHEEETQYF. Here the CDR3 DNA reads TGTGCCAGCAGCTTAGACAGGCATGAGGAAGAGACCCAGTACTTC.

A single count supports this clone. This chain uses TRBV11-2 with TRBJ2-3, with D maybe TRBD2 (6 bases). Germline V gene lookup returns CDR1 SGHAT and CDR2 FQNNGV. The CDR3 contains 15 residues. V dropped 0 bases and J dropped 4 bases, with 11 bases sitting between them. CDR3 coding DNA: TGTGCCAGCAGCTTAGAAGGGCGGGGTTCAGATACGCAGTATTTT. Its translation: CASSLEGRGSDTQYF.

The rearrangement links TRBV7-2 to TRBJ2-1; 10 bases line up with TRBD2. V shed 0 bases, J shed 10 bases, and the junction held 15 bases outside the gene matches. From germline, CDR1 is SGHTA and CDR2 FQGNSA. The CDR3 has 18 residues. The CDR3 protein is CASSLAGEREGDVGEQFF. The CDR3 nucleotides are TGTGCCAGCAGCTTAGCAGGAGAGCGGGAGGGCGATGTAGGGGAGCAGTTCTTC.

The CDR3 bases are TGTGCCAGCGGTTCGACAGGGGGCGGTTATGGCTACACCTTC. Amino acids: CASGSTGGGYGYTF. This chain links TRBV11-2 with TRBJ1-2; 10 bases line up with TRBD1. Germline values: CDR1 SGHAT, CDR2 FQNNGV. J lost 5 bases, V lost 8 bases, and 8 bases had no gene match. The CDR3 runs 14 residues.

The chain joins TRBV11-3 to TRBJ2-1; tentatively, D is TRBD2 (6 bases). The CDR3 is 15 amino acids. Germline V lookup: CDR1 SGHNT, CDR2 YENEEA. The germline V and J ends were trimmed by 4 bases and 7 bases, with 17 bases remaining between them. This CDR3 reads CASSWGVGRQNEQFF. CDR3 nucleotide sequence: TGTGCCAGCAGCTGGGGGGTAGGGAGGCAGAATGAGCAGTTCTTC. Together with reference TRBV11-3 and TRBJ2-1, the CDR3 gives the full variable domain: EAGVVQSPRYKIIEKKQPVAFWCNPISGHNTLYWYLQNLGQGPELLIRYENEEAVDDSQLPKDRFSAERLKGVDSTLKIQPAELGDSAVYLCASSWGVGRQNEQFFGPGTRLTVL.

The count of this clone is one. The V gene is TRBV19, the J gene TRBJ2-5, with 8 bases matching TRBD2. CDR1 is LNHDA and CDR2 is SQIVND in the germline V gene (reference sequence). Trimming removed 4 bases from V and 2 bases from J; junction bases left unmatched: 6. The CDR3 sequence is 15 residues long. CDR3 nucleotides: TGTGCCAGTAGTACTAGCGGGCCGAAACAAGAGACCCAGTACTTC. Translation: CASSTSGPKQETQYF.

The chain couples TRBV4-1 to TRBJ2-1; the match to TRBD2 covers 7 bases. This CDR3 contains 15 residues. Germline trimming cut 3 bases from V and 9 bases from J; bases unmatched to any gene: 11. Germline V CDR1 and CDR2: MGHRA, YSYEKL. CDR3 coding DNA: TGCGCCAGCAGCCAGGAAGGACTAGGACAAGGTGAGCAGTTCTTC. It codes for CASSQEGLGQGEQFF.